The clone carrying this TCR beta chain was observed a few times. Its antigen is unknown. TCRdb processed the 5' RACE reads anew with MiXCR; each CDR3 protein has one entry. The sample includes approximately 580,000 distinct CDR3 sequences, roughly 20% of them seen just once. These data belong to a study of T-cell memory formation after mild COVID-19. The study, taken as a whole, reports: Certain responding clones were present in pre-infection memory, suggesting participation of cross-reactive memory.

The V and J ends lost 1 base and 7 bases, in that order; junction bases with no gene match: 8. This CDR3 has 18 amino acids. Germline assignment: CDR1 LGHNA and CDR2 YNFKEQ. Sequencing input: PBMCs or a T cell subset sorted from them (not recorded which). The rearrangement links TRBV4-2 to TRBJ2-1; TRBD2 aligns across 15 bases. This receptor was identified in an adult woman who had mild COVID-19 (a few samples of this study predate the infection). Cell type and time point are not known. For the CDR3, the DNA is TGTGCCAGCAGCCAAGTGGGACTAGCGGGGGGCCGGGGGAATGAGCAGTTCTTC. It is translated as CASSQVGLAGGRGNEQFF.